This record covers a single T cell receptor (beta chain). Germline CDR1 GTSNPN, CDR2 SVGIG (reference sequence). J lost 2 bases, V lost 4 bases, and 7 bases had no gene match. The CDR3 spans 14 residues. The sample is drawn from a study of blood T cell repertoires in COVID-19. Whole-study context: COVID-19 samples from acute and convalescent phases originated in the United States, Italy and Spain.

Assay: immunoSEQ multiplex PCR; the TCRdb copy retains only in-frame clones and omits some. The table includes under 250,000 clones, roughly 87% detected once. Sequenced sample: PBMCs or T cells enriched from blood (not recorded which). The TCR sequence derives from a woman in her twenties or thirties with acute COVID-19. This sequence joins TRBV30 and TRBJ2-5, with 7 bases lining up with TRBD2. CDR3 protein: CAWTLSGGQETQYF. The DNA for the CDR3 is TGTGCCTGGACTCTTTCGGGGGGTCAAGAGACCCAGTACTTC. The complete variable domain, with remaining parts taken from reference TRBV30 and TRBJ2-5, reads SQTIHQWPATLVQPVGSPLSLECTVEGTSNPNLYWYRQAAGRGLQLLFYSVGIGQISSEVPQNLSASRPQDRQFILSSKKLLLSDSGFYLCAWTLSGGQETQYFGPGTRLLVL.